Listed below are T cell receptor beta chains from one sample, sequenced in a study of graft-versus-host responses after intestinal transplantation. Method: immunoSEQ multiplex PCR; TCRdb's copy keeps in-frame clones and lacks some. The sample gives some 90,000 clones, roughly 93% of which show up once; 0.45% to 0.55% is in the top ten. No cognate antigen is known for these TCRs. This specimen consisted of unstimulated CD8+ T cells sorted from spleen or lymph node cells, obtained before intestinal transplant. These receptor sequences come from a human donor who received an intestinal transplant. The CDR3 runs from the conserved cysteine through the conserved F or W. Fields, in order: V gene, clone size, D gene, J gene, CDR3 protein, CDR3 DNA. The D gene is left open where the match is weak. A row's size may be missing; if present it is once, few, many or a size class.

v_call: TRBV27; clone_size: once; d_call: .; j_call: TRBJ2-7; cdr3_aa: CASSLSGAGYEQYF; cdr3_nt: TGTGCCAGCAGTTTATCGGGGGCGGGCTACGAGCAGTACTTC
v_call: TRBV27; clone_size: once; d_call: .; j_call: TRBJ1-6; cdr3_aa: CASSTQGPSPLHF; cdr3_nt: TGTGCCAGCAGTACACAGGGACCTTCACCCCTCCACTTT
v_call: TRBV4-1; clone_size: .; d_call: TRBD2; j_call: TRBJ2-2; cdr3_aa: CASSQVGGAGELFF; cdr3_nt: TGCGCCAGCAGCCAAGTGGGAGGGGCCGGGGAGCTGTTTTTT
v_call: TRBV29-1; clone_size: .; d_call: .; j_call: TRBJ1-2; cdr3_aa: CSVTSWATINYGYTF; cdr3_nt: TGCAGCGTAACCTCCTGGGCCACAATTAACTATGGCTACACCTTC
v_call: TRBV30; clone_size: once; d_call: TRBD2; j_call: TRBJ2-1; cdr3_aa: CAWSTPSGPSSYNEQFF; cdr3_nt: TGTGCCTGGAGTACCCCTAGCGGGCCTAGCTCCTACAATGAGCAGTTCTTC
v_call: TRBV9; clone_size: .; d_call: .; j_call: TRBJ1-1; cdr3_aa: CASSETVNTEAFF; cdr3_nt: TGTGCCAGCAGCGAAACAGTGAACACTGAAGCTTTCTTT
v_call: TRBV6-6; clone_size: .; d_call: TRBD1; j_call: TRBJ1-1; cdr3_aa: CASSAGQGSTEAFF; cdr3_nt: TGTGCCAGCAGTGCGGGACAGGGGTCAACTGAAGCTTTCTTT
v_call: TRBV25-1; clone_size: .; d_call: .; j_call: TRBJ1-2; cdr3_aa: CASSEPGANYGYTF; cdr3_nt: TGTGCCAGCAGTGAGCCGGGAGCTAACTATGGCTACACCTTC
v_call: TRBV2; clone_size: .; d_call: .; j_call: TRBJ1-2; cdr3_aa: CASSETWNYGYTF; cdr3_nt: TGTGCCAGCAGTGAGACTTGGAACTATGGCTACACCTTC
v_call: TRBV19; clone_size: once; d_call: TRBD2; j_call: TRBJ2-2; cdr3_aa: CATGLAGIPNTGELFF; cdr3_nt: TGTGCCACGGGACTAGCGGGAATCCCGAACACCGGGGAGCTGTTTTTT
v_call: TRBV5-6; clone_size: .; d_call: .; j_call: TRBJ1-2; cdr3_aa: CASSFYSPNYGYTF; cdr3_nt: TGTGCCAGCAGCTTTTACAGTCCCAACTATGGCTACACCTTC
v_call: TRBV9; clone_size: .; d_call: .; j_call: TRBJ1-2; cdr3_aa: CASSATRTDTNYGYTF; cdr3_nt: TGTGCCAGCAGCGCGACGAGGACTGACACTAACTATGGCTACACCTTC
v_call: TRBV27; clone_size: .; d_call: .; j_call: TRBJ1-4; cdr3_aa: CASSLWAGPKEKLFF; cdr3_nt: TGTGCCAGCAGTTTATGGGCAGGGCCCAAAGAAAAACTGTTTTTT
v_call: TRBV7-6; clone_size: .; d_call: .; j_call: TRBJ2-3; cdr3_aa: CASSETGEVDTQYF; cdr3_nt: TGTGCCAGCAGCGAGACTGGGGAGGTAGATACGCAGTATTTT
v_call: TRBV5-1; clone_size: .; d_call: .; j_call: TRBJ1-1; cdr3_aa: CASWKGEATEAFF; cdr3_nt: TGCGCCAGCTGGAAAGGCGAGGCCACTGAAGCTTTCTTT